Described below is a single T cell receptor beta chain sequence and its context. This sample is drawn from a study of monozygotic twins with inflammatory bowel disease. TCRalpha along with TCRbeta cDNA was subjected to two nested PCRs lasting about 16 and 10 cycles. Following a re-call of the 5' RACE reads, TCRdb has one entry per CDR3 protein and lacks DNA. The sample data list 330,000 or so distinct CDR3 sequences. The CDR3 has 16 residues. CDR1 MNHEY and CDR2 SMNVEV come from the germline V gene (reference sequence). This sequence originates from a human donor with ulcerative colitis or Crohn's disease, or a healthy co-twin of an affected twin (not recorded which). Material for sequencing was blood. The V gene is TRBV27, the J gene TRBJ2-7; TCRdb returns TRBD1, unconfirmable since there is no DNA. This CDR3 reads CASSLSGTGSFSEQYF.